This is a list of T cell receptor beta chains from one sample in a study of beta chain features in type 1 diabetes. Here immunoSEQ multiplex PCR was the method, and the copy in TCRdb shows in-frame clones only, minus some. The sample consists of around 650,000 clones, 9.5% to 15% of them appearing once. Material: naive CD4+ T cells from blood. Receptors originate from a young man with type 1 diabetes. Each CDR3 is given with its conserved first and last residue. D genes are given only for firm matches. Rows may omit the clone size; those that give it use once, few, many or a size class.

J gene | clone size | D gene | V gene | CDR3 protein | CDR3 DNA
TRBJ2-5 | few | NA | TRBV28 | CASSLQGQETQYF | TGTGCCAGCAGTCTACAGGGCCAAGAGACCCAGTACTTC
TRBJ1-4 | NA | NA | TRBV30 | CAWSLGNMDEKLFF | TGTGCCTGGAGCCTAGGGAATATGGATGAAAAACTGTTTTTT
TRBJ2-1 | few | NA | TRBV20-1 | CSARARGEQFF | TGCAGTGCTAGAGCACGAGGGGAGCAGTTCTTC
TRBJ1-6 | NA | NA | TRBV2 | CASLRRSDSPLHF | TGTGCCAGCCTAAGGAGGTCGGATTCACCCCTCCACTTT
TRBJ1-1 | NA | NA | TRBV7-3 | CASSLPGSLNTEAFF | TGTGCCAGCAGCCTACCGGGCAGTTTGAACACTGAAGCTTTCTTT
TRBJ2-3 | NA | NA | TRBV7-2 | CASSWAGATDTQYF | TGTGCCAGCAGCTGGGCGGGGGCCACAGATACGCAGTATTTT
TRBJ2-5 | few | NA | TRBV9 | CASSVDSEDSQYF | TGTGCCAGCAGCGTAGATTCAGAAGATTCCCAGTACTTC
TRBJ1-2 | NA | TRBD1 | TRBV4-3 | CASSREQGAGYGYTF | TGCGCCAGCAGCCGAGAACAGGGGGCAGGTTATGGCTACACCTTC
TRBJ2-7 | NA | TRBD2 | TRBV7-2 | CASSPWEGRSSYEQYF | TGTGCCAGCAGCCCCTGGGAGGGAAGGAGCTCCTACGAGCAGTACTTC
TRBJ2-2 | few | NA | TRBV13 | CASSLNPGELFF | TGTGCCAGCAGCTTAAATCCCGGGGAGCTGTTTTTT
TRBJ2-1 | few | NA | TRBV4-3 | CASSQNSVSGRDEQFF | TGCGCCAGCAGCCAAAATTCCGTGTCAGGTAGAGATGAGCAGTTCTTC
TRBJ2-1 | NA | NA | TRBV20-1 | CSSRGDWEFF | TGCAGTAGTCGAGGAGACTGGGAGTTCTTC
TRBJ1-2 | NA | NA | TRBV18 | CASSPAEDNGGYTF | TGTGCCAGCTCACCTGCGGAGGACAACGGTGGCTACACCTTC
TRBJ1-1 | NA | NA | TRBV4-3 | CASSQDLRQPMNTEAFF | TGCGCCAGCAGCCAAGATTTACGACAGCCGATGAACACTGAAGCTTTCTTT
TRBJ2-3 | few | NA | TRBV13 | CASSLVAGLGTDTQYF | TGTGCCAGCAGCTTAGTCGCAGGACTTGGCACAGATACGCAGTATTTT
TRBJ1-4 | few | NA | TRBV18 | CASSPSATNEKLFF | TGTGCCAGCTCACCCTCTGCAACTAATGAAAAACTGTTTTTT
TRBJ2-1 | few | NA | TRBV19 | CASSMPAYQDEQFF | TGTGCCAGTAGTATGCCTGCTTACCAGGATGAGCAGTTCTTC
TRBJ1-1 | few | NA | TRBV10-3 | CAISESKPTNTEAFF | TGTGCCATCAGTGAGAGCAAGCCGACGAACACTGAAGCTTTCTTT
TRBJ2-2 | few | TRBD1 | TRBV23-1 | CASSQDRAATGELFF | TGCGCCAGCAGTCAAGACAGGGCGGCCACCGGGGAGCTGTTTTTT
TRBJ2-1 | NA | NA | TRBV5-1 | CASSSDGSSYNEQFF | TGCGCCAGCAGCTCGGACGGAAGCTCCTACAATGAGCAGTTCTTC
TRBJ1-2 | NA | NA | TRBV30 | CAWNRLSGYGYTF | TGTGCCTGGAACCGGCTTTCTGGCTATGGCTACACCTTC
TRBJ2-3 | NA | TRBD2 | TRBV4-3 | CASSQGSGGRTDTQYF | TGCGCCAGCAGCCAAGGCAGCGGGGGCCGCACAGATACGCAGTATTTT
TRBJ1-6 | NA | NA | TRBV9 | CASSVGRGVGSPLHF | TGTGCCAGCAGCGTAGGACGAGGGGTAGGTTCACCCCTCCACTTT
TRBJ1-2 | NA | NA | TRBV18 | CASSPRADSDGYTF | TGTGCCAGCTCACCACGGGCGGACAGCGATGGCTACACCTTC
TRBJ2-5 | few | NA | TRBV13 | CASSPTGISQETQYF | TGTGCCAGCAGCCCGACTGGAATCTCGCAAGAGACCCAGTACTTC
TRBJ1-5 | NA | TRBD1 | TRBV18 | CASSPQGQGDQPQHF | TGTGCCAGCTCACCACAGGGACAGGGAGATCAGCCCCAGCATTTT
TRBJ2-7 | few | TRBD1 | TRBV19 | CASSTLDRLAEQYF | TGTGCCAGTAGTACCCTGGACAGGCTCGCCGAGCAGTACTTC
TRBJ2-7 | NA | NA | TRBV5-1 | CASSLNQRGQYF | TGCGCCAGCAGCTTGAATCAGCGTGGGCAGTACTTC
TRBJ1-5 | few | TRBD1 | TRBV7-2 | CASSQGGSYSNQPQHF | TGTGCCAGCAGTCAGGGGGGGTCTTATAGCAATCAGCCCCAGCATTTT
TRBJ2-7 | NA | NA | TRBV30 | CAWSAGSEQYF | TGTGCCTGGAGTGCCGGGAGCGAGCAGTACTTC
TRBJ2-5 | NA | TRBD2 | TRBV5-1 | CASSWGGEETQYF | TGCGCCAGCAGCTGGGGAGGGGAGGAGACCCAGTACTTC